The T cell receptor beta chain under discussion was sequenced for a study of control samples from healthy donors and cancer patients. This CDR3 comprises 14 residues. Germline CDR1 SGDLS, CDR2 YYNGEE. The V end lost 7 bases, the J end lost 1 base, and 14 bases lay between the germline ends. Sequenced by immunoSEQ multiplex PCR; TCRdb stores in-frame clones only, minus some. The sample lists approximately 70,000 clones; about nine tenths were seen once. The specimen sequenced was PBMCs. The chain carries TRBV9 and TRBJ1-1; D unresolved. The origin of this receptor is a man in his sixties with lung cancer. CDR3 region: CASAEWTANTEAFF. The CDR3 nucleotides are TGTGCCAGCGCAGAATGGACGGCGAACACTGAAGCTTTCTTT.